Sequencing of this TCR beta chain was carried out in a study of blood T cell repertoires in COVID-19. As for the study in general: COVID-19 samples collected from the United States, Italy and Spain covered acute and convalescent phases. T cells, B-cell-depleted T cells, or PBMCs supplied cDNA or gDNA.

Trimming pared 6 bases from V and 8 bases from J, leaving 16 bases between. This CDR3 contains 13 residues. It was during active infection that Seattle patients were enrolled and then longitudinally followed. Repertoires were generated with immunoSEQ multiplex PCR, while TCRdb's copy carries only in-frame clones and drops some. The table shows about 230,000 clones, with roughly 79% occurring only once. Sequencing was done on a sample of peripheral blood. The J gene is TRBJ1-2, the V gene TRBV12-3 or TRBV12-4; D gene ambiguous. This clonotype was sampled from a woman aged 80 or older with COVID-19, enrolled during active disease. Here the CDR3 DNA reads TGTGCCAGCAGACCCAATACAGCAGCCGGCTACACCTTC. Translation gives CASRPNTAAGYTF.